Listed here are 32 T cell receptor beta chains from one sample, sequenced in a study of cytomegalovirus exposure and HLA in healthy donors. Use of 60 Vbeta and 13 Jbeta primers characterized the PCR. The data were produced by immunoSEQ multiplex PCR, yet TCRdb's version contains in-frame clones alone and is incomplete. The table lists about 180,000 clones, around 80% of them singletons. The source material was PBMCs. These receptors were collected from a girl aged 10 to 17 in good health and CMV-seropositive.

The chain employs TRBV7-2 and TRBJ2-7; 10 nucleotides line up with TRBD2. This CDR3 is built from 17 residues. The ends lost 5 bases at V and 4 bases at J; junction bases unmatched: 14. Per germline, CDR1 SGHTA and CDR2 FQGNSA. The CDR3 loop reads CASSLRTGTSEEYEQYF. The CDR3 DNA is TGTGCCAGCAGCCTAAGGACCGGGACTAGCGAGGAGTACGAGCAGTACTTC.

The J gene is TRBJ2-1, the V gene TRBV5-1, with 10 bases matching TRBD2. The CDR3 covers 15 residues. CDR1 and CDR2 from the germline V gene are SGHRS and YFSETQ. Germline trimming cut 2 bases from V and 4 bases from J; bases unmatched to any gene: 3. CDR3 region: CASSLGTSVYNEQFF. CDR3 coding DNA: TGCGCCAGCAGCTTAGGGACTAGCGTGTACAATGAGCAGTTCTTC.

The chain couples TRBV28 to TRBJ2-7; the match to TRBD2 covers 11 bases. CDR3 length: 16 amino acids. The trim removed 5 bases at V and 2 bases at J, leaving 8 bases unmatched. The V gene's germline CDR1 is MDHEN and CDR2 SYDVKM. The CDR3: CASSTDPLAGAYEQYF. The CDR3 DNA reads as TGTGCCAGCAGTACTGACCCACTAGCGGGAGCCTACGAGCAGTACTTC.

The V and J genes are TRBV19 and TRBJ2-6; 12 nucleotides line up with TRBD2. CDR1 is LNHDA and CDR2 is SQIVND in the germline V gene (reference sequence). The CDR3 has 19 residues. V gave up 7 bases and J gave up 4 bases; unmatched junction bases: 14. As DNA, the CDR3 is TGTGCCAGTAACAACTGGCTAGCGGGAGGGCCGGAAGGGGCCAACGTCCTGACTTTC. This translates into CASNNWLAGGPEGANVLTF.

The chain links TRBV5-4 to TRBJ2-1; D is perhaps TRBD2 (6 bases). Trimming took off 0 bases at V and 0 bases at J, with 10 bases between the two ends. Germline values: CDR1 SGHNT, CDR2 YYREEE (reference sequence). The CDR3 runs 16 residues. The CDR3 spells CASSLDLAYSYNEQFF. Written as DNA, the CDR3 is TGTGCCAGCAGCTTGGACCTAGCGTACTCCTACAATGAGCAGTTCTTC.

This clone was seen once. The genes are TRBV5-1 and TRBJ2-1; D gene uncertain. The V gene lost 0 bases and the J gene lost 7 bases, with 11 bases spanning the gap. The CDR3 has 14 amino acids. CDR1 is SGHRS, CDR2 YFSETQ, per germline. CDR3 coding DNA: TGCGCCAGCAGCTTGGCCTCAACGGAGAATGAGCAGTTCTTC. This gives the protein CASSLASTENEQFF.

In the case of this clone: This same CDR3 is encoded by further DNA sequences in the sample. V and J are TRBV18 and TRBJ1-5; D is perhaps TRBD1 (6 bases). From germline, CDR1 is KGHSH and CDR2 LQKENI. The CDR3 extends over 13 amino acids. Trimming pared 1 base from V and 5 bases from J, leaving 6 bases between. The CDR3 reads CASSPQGDQPQHF. The CDR3 DNA is TGTGCCAGCTCACCACAGGGGGATCAGCCCCAGCATTTT.

This chain uses TRBV30 with TRBJ1-2, with 8 bases that match TRBD1. The CDR3 totals 12 residues. CDR1 GTSNPN and CDR2 SVGIG come from the germline V gene (reference sequence). V dropped 5 bases and J dropped 6; count of bases not matched to a gene: 5. DNA for the CDR3: TGTGCCTGGGTTGACAGGGGAGATGGCTACACCTTC. This translates into CAWVDRGDGYTF.

The chain links TRBV7-2 to TRBJ1-2; maybe TRBD1 (6 bases). CDR1 and CDR2 from the germline V gene are SGHTA and FQGNSA. Deletions cut 2 bases from V and 0 bases from J, with 16 bases between. The CDR3 sequence is 17 residues long. DNA of the CDR3: TGTGCCAGCAGCTTAAGGGCAGGGGACGCTACTAACTATGGCTACACCTTC. Translated: CASSLRAGDATNYGYTF.

The rearrangement uses TRBV14 and TRBJ2-3, with TRBD2 matching 11 bases. Germline V gives CDR1 SGHDN, CDR2 FVKESK. V was pared by 0 bases and J by 7 bases, with 12 bases of the junction left unmatched. The CDR3 has 18 amino acids. In DNA form, the CDR3 reads TGTGCCAGCAGCCAAGAAGAGGGAGTAGCGGGAGGGTCGAATACGCAGTATTTT. It yields the protein CASSQEEGVAGGSNTQYF.

The genes are TRBV7-9 and TRBJ2-7, with 13 bases lining up with TRBD2. The CDR3 length is 15 residues. The V and J ends lost 5 bases and 5 bases, in that order; junction bases with no gene match: 6. Germline V CDR1 and CDR2: SEHNR, FQNEAQ (reference sequence). The CDR3 loop is CASSPGTSGTDEQYF. Written as DNA, the CDR3 is TGTGCCAGCAGCCCAGGGACTAGCGGGACAGACGAGCAGTACTTC. Together with reference TRBV7-9 and TRBJ2-7, the CDR3 gives the full variable domain: DTGVSQNPRHKITKRGQNVTFRCDPISEHNRLYWYRQTLGQGPEFLTYFQNEAQLEKSRLLSDRFSAERPKGSFSTLEIQRTEQGDSAMYLCASSPGTSGTDEQYFGPGTRLTVT.

A note on this clone: Distinct nucleotide sequences in the sample also encode this CDR3. The rearrangement joins TRBV29-1 to TRBJ2-7; 7 bases line up with TRBD2. CDR3 size: 12 residues. Germline V lookup: CDR1 SQVTM, CDR2 ANQGSEA. V lost 2 bases, J lost 3 bases, and 1 base stayed unmatched. The CDR3 nucleotides read TGCAGCGTTGAAACTAGCGACTACGAGCAGTACTTC. Protein product: CSVETSDYEQYF.

The gene calls are TRBV18 and TRBJ2-7; 8 nucleotides match TRBD2. This CDR3 contains 16 residues. The germline CDR1 and CDR2 sequences are KGHSH and LQKENI. Losses at the gene ends were 2 bases for V and 6 bases for J; bases not matched to a gene: 12. The CDR3 DNA is TGTGCCAGCTCACCAATGGAGCGGGGGAGTGGGGGCGAGCAGTACTTC. Translated, it gives CASSPMERGSGGEQYF.

In its sample, this clone ranks as medium-sized. V usage is TRBV7-9 and J usage is TRBJ1-1; 7 bases match TRBD1. Trimming removed 5 bases from V and 3 bases from J; junction bases left unmatched: 9. CDR3 size: 15 residues. Germline V gene sequence: CDR1 SEHNR, CDR2 FQNEAQ (reference sequence). For the CDR3, the DNA is TGTGCCAGCAGCGCCAGACAGGGTTTACACACTGAAGCTTTCTTT. Protein product: CASSARQGLHTEAFF.

The rearrangement uses TRBV7-2 and TRBJ2-7; 7 nucleotides match TRBD2. Germline V gene data show CDR1 as SGHTA and CDR2 as FQGNSA. Trimming took 5 bases from V and 2 from J; bases not matched to a gene: 12. The CDR3 sequence is 16 residues long. As DNA, the CDR3 is TGTGCCAGCAGCGCGAAGTTAGCGGGCCATCCCTACGAGCAGTACTTC. Translation gives CASSAKLAGHPYEQYF.

A single count supports this clone. The chain links TRBV5-1 to TRBJ2-1, with D tentatively TRBD1 (6 bases). V shed 2 bases and J shed 0 bases, with 12 bases lying between them. CDR1 and CDR2 from the germline V gene are SGHRS and YFSETQ. The CDR3 has 16 amino acids. The CDR3: CASSLWGTSSYNEQFF. The CDR3 nucleotides are TGCGCCAGCAGCTTATGGGGGACAAGCTCCTACAATGAGCAGTTCTTC.

V is TRBV9 and J is TRBJ1-4, with no clear D. The CDR3 consists of 17 residues. Germline-derived CDR1 and CDR2 are SGDLS and YYNGEE. The ends were cut back, 3 bases at V and 0 bases at J, with 15 bases in the middle. The CDR3 loop is CASSASIHRTTNEKLFF. CDR3 bases: TGTGCCAGCAGCGCCTCCATTCACAGAACAACTAATGAAAAACTGTTTTTT.

This chain joins TRBV19 and TRBJ1-5, with D possibly TRBD1 on 6 matching bases. V lost 5 bases, J lost 0 bases, and 14 bases lay in between. In germline, CDR1 is LNHDA, CDR2 SQIVND (reference sequence). The CDR3 length is 16 residues. As DNA, the CDR3 is TGTGCCAGTAGTGTTCAGGGGCCTTATAGCAATCAGCCCCAGCATTTT. This codes for CASSVQGPYSNQPQHF. The full variable domain, rest sourced from reference TRBV19 and TRBJ1-5, is DGGITQSPKYLFRKEGQNVTLSCEQNLNHDAMYWYRQDPGQGLRLIYYSQIVNDFQKGDIAEGYSVSREKKESFPLTVTSAQKNPTAFYLCASSVQGPYSNQPQHFGDGTRLSIL.

The genes are TRBV7-2 and TRBJ2-7; 7 positions agree with TRBD1. Trimming removed 1 base from V and 3 bases from J; junction bases left unmatched: 9. The CDR3 loop spans 16 amino acids. The germline CDR1 and CDR2 sequences are SGHTA and FQGNSA. CDR3 region: CASSLVGGGTFYEQYF. DNA for the CDR3: TGTGCCAGCAGCTTAGTAGGGGGCGGAACCTTCTACGAGCAGTACTTC.

V is TRBV5-1 and J is TRBJ2-7; perhaps TRBD2 as D (7 bases). The V end was cut by 4 bases, the J end by 7 bases, with 18 bases between. The CDR3 loop spans 14 amino acids. Germline V gene data show CDR1 as SGHRS and CDR2 as YFSETQ. CDR3 nucleotides: TGCGCCAGCAGCCCTAGCGGTGGGGGCGAAGAGCAGTACTTC. Translation gives CASSPSGGGEEQYF.

In this sample, this clone turned up once. The chain is built from TRBV7-9 and TRBJ2-7; tentatively, D is TRBD1 (6 bases). This CDR3 region has 14 residues. Trimming took 3 bases from V and 4 from J, leaving 13 bases between them. The germline V gene has CDR1 SEHNR and CDR2 FQNEAQ (reference sequence). The CDR3 nucleotides read TGTGCCAGCAGCTTCACAGGGTATGGGTACGAGCAGTACTTC. Its translation: CASSFTGYGYEQYF.

The V call is TRBV14, the J call TRBJ1-2; 7 bases agree with TRBD1. CDR3 size: 16 residues. Looked up from germline, CDR1 is SGHDN and CDR2 is FVKESK. V was clipped by 0 bases and J by 2 bases; unmatched bases: 6. Here the CDR3 DNA reads TGTGCCAGCAGCCAAGATCCTCGGACAGGCAACTATGGCTACACCTTC. This translates into CASSQDPRTGNYGYTF.

The chain links TRBV5-1 to TRBJ2-2, with a weak D call TRBD2 (6 bases). The V gene lost 4 bases and the J gene lost 3 bases, with 10 bases spanning the gap. Germline CDR1 and CDR2: SGHRS and YFSETQ. This CDR3 spans 14 amino acids. CDR3 nucleotide sequence: TGCGCCAGCAGCATAGCGGACCACACCGGGGAGCTGTTTTTT. Protein sequence: CASSIADHTGELFF.

The rearrangement joins TRBV27 to TRBJ2-7; TRBD1 matches 8 bases. Germline values: CDR1 MNHEY, CDR2 SMNVEV (reference sequence). CDR3 length: 14 residues. V lost 3 bases, J lost 3 bases, and 4 bases stayed unmatched. DNA of the CDR3: TGTGCCAGCAGTTTCACAGGGGGTGGCTACGAGCAGTACTTC. Translated: CASSFTGGGYEQYF.

V is TRBV6-1 and J is TRBJ1-2; D gene uncertain. The CDR3 is made up of 14 amino acids. Trimming stripped 2 bases from V and 2 bases from J, with 9 bases between. Germline lookup yields CDR1 MNHNS and CDR2 SASEGT. DNA for the CDR3: TGTGCCAGCAGTGAAAACACCGAAAACTATGGCTACACCTTC. It specifies CASSENTENYGYTF.

V gene TRBV6-1 combines with J gene TRBJ2-1; D perhaps matches TRBD2 (6 bases). V was trimmed by 2 bases and J by 4 bases, leaving 18 bases between them. This CDR3 is built from 17 residues. CDR1 and CDR2 from the germline V gene are MNHNS and SASEGT. DNA for the CDR3: TGTGCCAGCAGTGAAATCCGGAGTGGAGGGGCGTACAATGAGCAGTTCTTC. Translating it yields CASSEIRSGGAYNEQFF.

J is TRBJ2-7 and V is TRBV25-1; 8 positions agree with TRBD1. The length of the CDR3 is 17 residues. Per germline, CDR1 MGHDK and CDR2 SYGVNS. Losses at the gene ends were 1 base for V and 4 bases for J; bases not matched to a gene: 12. For the CDR3, the DNA is TGTGCCAGCAGTGAATCCCGTTACCAGGGGGCGAGGTACGAGCAGTACTTC. Its protein product is CASSESRYQGARYEQYF.

The rearrangement links TRBV14 to TRBJ2-5; tentative D call: TRBD1 (6 bases). CDR1 is SGHDN, CDR2 FVKESK, per germline. This CDR3 spans 19 amino acids. V shed 0 bases and J shed 3 bases, with 23 bases lying between them. The CDR3 sequence: CASSQDLGTGNSRKETQYF. CDR3 DNA sequence: TGTGCCAGCAGCCAAGATCTAGGAACAGGGAACTCGAGGAAAGAGACCCAGTACTTC.

The V call is TRBV23-1, the J call TRBJ2-5; D remains ambiguous. TRBV23-1 is an open reading frame whose function is uncertain. The CDR3 is made up of 12 amino acids. Trimming took off 6 bases at V and 6 bases at J, with 11 bases between the two ends. CDR3 residues: CASRARRQTQYF. The CDR3 DNA reads TGCGCCAGCAGAGCGCGGCGACAGACCCAGTACTTC.

A single count supports this clone. The chain has TRBV2 and TRBJ1-2, with D perhaps matching TRBD1 (5 bases). V gave up 6 bases and J gave up 6 bases, with 11 bases separating them. The germline CDR1 and CDR2 sequences are SNHLY and FYNNEI. This CDR3 contains 12 residues. As DNA, the CDR3 is TGTGCCAGCAGAGCGGGGGGGGATGGCTACACCTTC. It yields the protein CASRAGGDGYTF.

Points on this clone: This CDR3 is missing its conserved last phenylalanine or tryptophan, likely due to a read error. This chain links TRBV6-4 with TRBJ1-2; D is uncertain. This CDR3 contains 15 residues. V was shortened by 2 bases and J by 5 bases, with 15 bases between the two germline ends. Germline V CDR1 and CDR2: MRHNA, SNTAGT. The CDR3 sequence: CASSDSAGLSYGYTL. For the CDR3, the DNA is TGTGCCAGCAGTGACAGTGCAGGTTTGAGTTATGGCTACACCCTC.

This sequence joins TRBV7-9 and TRBJ2-3, with 15 bases matching TRBD2. Germline V gives CDR1 SEHNR, CDR2 FQNEAQ (reference sequence). This CDR3 contains 17 residues. V was pared by 3 bases and J by 6 bases, with 7 bases of the junction left unmatched. The CDR3 DNA is TGTGCCAGCAGCTTCGGACTAGCGGGAGGGCCCTGGGATACGCAGTATTTT. Protein sequence: CASSFGLAGGPWDTQYF.